The clone carrying this TCR beta chain was counted many times. The antigen is unknown. This CDR3 contains 14 residues. Losses at the gene ends were 3 bases for V and 8 bases for J; bases not matched to a gene: 9. In germline, CDR1 is LGHNA, CDR2 YNFKEQ. A J-beta primer mix and a sample-barcoded 5' primer were used in a second PCR of about 6 to 12 cycles. Each cDNA molecule was tagged by a template-switch adaptor that had 12 random nucleotides. TCRdb re-analysed the 5' RACE reads in MiXCR, keeping a single row per CDR3 protein. The repertoire holds about 900,000 distinct CDR3 sequences, 40% to 60% seen once, with under 15% in the top ten. The sample is drawn from a study of blood T cells in healthy people across ages. Study findings and constraints: It was not possible, with unsorted PBMCs, to conclusively compare naive and antigen-experienced cells.

Sequences were obtained from blood. The chain couples TRBV4-2 to TRBJ1-2, with TRBD1 matching 7 bases. This TCR derives from a man aged 30 to 45 in good health. CDR3 protein: CASSQGQTGEGYTF. CDR3 sequence (DNA): TGTGCCAGCAGCCAGGGTCAAACAGGGGAAGGCTACACCTTC.